This T cell receptor (beta chain) was profiled in a study of blood T cell repertoires in COVID-19. Study background: Acute and convalescent COVID-19 specimens originated in the United States, Italy and Spain. T cells, B-cell-depleted T cells, or PBMCs supplied cDNA or gDNA.

The protocol was immunoSEQ multiplex PCR, while the TCRdb copy is restricted to in-frame clones and leaves out a portion. The table records 60,000 or so clones, around 76% of them present only once. The CDR3 has 16 residues. The sequencing sample was made of peripheral blood. This rearrangement joins TRBV12-2 to TRBJ2-7; TRBD2 is the table's D call and was not checked against the DNA. TRBV12-2 constitutes a pseudogene. The source is a human donor in a cohort sampled during active COVID-19. The CDR3 coding sequence is TGTGCAAGTCGCCCCGGACGGAGGAATAACTCCTACGAGCAGTACTTC. Amino acid sequence: CASRPGRRNNSYEQYF.